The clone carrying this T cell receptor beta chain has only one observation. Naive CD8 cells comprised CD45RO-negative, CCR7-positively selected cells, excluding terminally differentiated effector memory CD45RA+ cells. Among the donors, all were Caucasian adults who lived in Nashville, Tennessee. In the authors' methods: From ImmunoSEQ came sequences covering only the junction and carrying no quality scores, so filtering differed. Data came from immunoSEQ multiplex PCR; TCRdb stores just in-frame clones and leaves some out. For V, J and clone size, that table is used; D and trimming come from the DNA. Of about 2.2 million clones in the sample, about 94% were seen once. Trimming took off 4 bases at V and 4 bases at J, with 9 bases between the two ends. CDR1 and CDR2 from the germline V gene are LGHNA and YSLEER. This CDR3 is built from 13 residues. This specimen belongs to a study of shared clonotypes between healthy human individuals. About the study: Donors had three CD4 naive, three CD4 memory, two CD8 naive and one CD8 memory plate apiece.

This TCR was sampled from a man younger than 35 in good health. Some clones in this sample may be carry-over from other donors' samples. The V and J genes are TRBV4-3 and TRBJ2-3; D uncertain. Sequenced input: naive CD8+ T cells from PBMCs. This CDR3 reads CASSPASADTQYF. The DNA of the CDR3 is TGCGCCAGCAGCCCCGCTAGTGCAGATACGCAGTATTTT.